These 10 T cell receptor beta chains were all obtained from the same sample, sequenced in a study of cytomegalovirus exposure and HLA in healthy donors. PCR primers comprised 60 Vbeta and 13 Jbeta primers. Sequenced by immunoSEQ multiplex PCR; TCRdb stores in-frame clones only, minus some. The table records fewer than 150,000 clones, more than 80% of them present only once. The material sequenced was PBMCs. The receptor set was obtained from a woman in her 30s in good health and CMV-seropositive.

This chain uses TRBV30 with TRBJ2-7; the match to TRBD2 covers 8 bases. The CDR3 extends over 14 amino acids. Unmatched junction bases numbered 4, after V lost 0 bases and J lost 3 bases. Germline V gene sequence: CDR1 GTSNPN, CDR2 SVGIG (reference sequence). This CDR3 reads CAWSVQAGGYEQYF. CDR3 bases: TGTGCCTGGAGTGTACAGGCGGGAGGCTACGAGCAGTACTTC.

The chain recombines TRBV5-1 with TRBJ2-3; TRBD2 agrees at 10 bases. V dropped 4 bases and J dropped 4; count of bases not matched to a gene: 6. Per germline, CDR1 SGHRS and CDR2 YFSETQ. This CDR3 spans 15 amino acids. This CDR3 reads CASSASSGSPDTQYF. Here the CDR3 DNA reads TGCGCCAGCAGCGCCTCTAGCGGGAGCCCAGATACGCAGTATTTT.

The rearrangement joins TRBV5-4 to TRBJ2-3; no clear D gene. Germline V lookup: CDR1 SGHNT, CDR2 YYREEE (reference sequence). V was trimmed by 4 bases and J by 0 bases, leaving 6 bases between them. This CDR3 comprises 13 residues. The CDR3 reads CASSLPSTDTQYF. CDR3 coding DNA: TGTGCCAGCAGCCTCCCCAGCACAGATACGCAGTATTTT.

The rearrangement uses TRBV5-6 and TRBJ1-1; no clear D. Germline CDR1 is SGHDT and CDR2 is YYEEEE. CDR3 length: 13 residues. The V end was cut by 2 bases, the J end by 6 bases, with 11 bases between. The CDR3 DNA is TGTGCCAGCAGCTTACCGGGTACCGCTGAAGCTTTCTTT. Its protein is CASSLPGTAEAFF.

This clone has more than one count but fewer than ten. V and J are TRBV7-9 and TRBJ1-1; D ambiguous. The V and J ends lost 3 bases and 7 bases respectively, with 12 bases between them. Per the germline V gene, CDR1 is SEHNR and CDR2 is FQNEAQ (reference sequence). The CDR3 is made up of 13 amino acids. CDR3 sequence: CASSFAPAGEAFF. CDR3 coding DNA: TGTGCCAGCAGCTTCGCGCCCGCGGGTGAAGCTTTCTTT.

The chain joins TRBV10-3 to TRBJ1-2; a possible D gene is TRBD1 (6 bases). Germline V gives CDR1 ENHRY, CDR2 SYGVKD. CDR3 length equals 13 residues. Trimming pared 6 bases from V and 4 bases from J, leaving 12 bases between. The CDR3 sequence is CAISALDSYGYTF. For the CDR3, the DNA is TGTGCCATCAGCGCCTTGGACAGCTATGGCTACACCTTC.

The chain uses TRBV5-4 and TRBJ2-7, with 7 bases aligning to TRBD2. Looked up from germline, CDR1 is SGHNT and CDR2 is YYREEE (reference sequence). The CDR3 sequence is 14 residues long. Trimming at V came to 2 bases and at J to 5 bases, leaving 7 bases not matched to a gene. For the CDR3, the DNA is TGTGCCAGCAGCTTCGGGGGGATTGGAGACGAGCAGTACTTC. Translating it yields CASSFGGIGDEQYF.

The rearrangement links TRBV2 to TRBJ2-7, with a possible D match to TRBD2 (6 bases). Germline lookup yields CDR1 SNHLY and CDR2 FYNNEI. The CDR3 is 17 residues long. Between the trimmed V and J ends, which lost 2 bases and 2 bases, there was a span of 19 bases. CDR3 nucleotides: TGTGCCAGCAGTGAAAGGAGGGCAGGGCGCTTTCCCTACGAGCAGTACTTC. Its translation is CASSERRAGRFPYEQYF.

The chain joins TRBV5-5 to TRBJ2-2; 9 positions match TRBD2. This CDR3 has 16 residues. Germline trimming cut 6 bases from V and 0 bases from J; bases unmatched to any gene: 6. The germline CDR1 and CDR2 sequences are SGHKS and YYEKEE (reference sequence). The chain's CDR3 is CASTILAGANTGELFF. CDR3 in DNA: TGTGCCAGCACCATTTTAGCGGGAGCGAACACCGGGGAGCTGTTTTTT.

The chain links TRBV5-1 to TRBJ2-4, with a tentative D call TRBD2 (6 bases). Trimming removed 4 bases at V and 6 bases at J, with 20 bases between. Germline V gives CDR1 SGHRS, CDR2 YFSETQ. This CDR3 contains 16 residues. The CDR3 is CASSPGELPGGNIQYF. The DNA of the CDR3 is TGCGCCAGCAGCCCGGGGGAGCTCCCCGGGGGAAACATTCAGTACTTC.